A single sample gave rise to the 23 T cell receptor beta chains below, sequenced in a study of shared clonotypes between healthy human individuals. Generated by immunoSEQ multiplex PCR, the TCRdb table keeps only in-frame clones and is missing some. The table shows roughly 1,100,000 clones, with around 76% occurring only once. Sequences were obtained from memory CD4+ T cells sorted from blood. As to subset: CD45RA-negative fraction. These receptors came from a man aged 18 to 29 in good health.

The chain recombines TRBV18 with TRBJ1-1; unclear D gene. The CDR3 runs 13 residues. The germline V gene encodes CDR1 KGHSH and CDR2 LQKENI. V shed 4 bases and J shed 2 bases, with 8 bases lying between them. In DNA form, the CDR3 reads TGTGCCAGCTCACTGGACGTAAACACTGAAGCTTTCTTT. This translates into CASSLDVNTEAFF.

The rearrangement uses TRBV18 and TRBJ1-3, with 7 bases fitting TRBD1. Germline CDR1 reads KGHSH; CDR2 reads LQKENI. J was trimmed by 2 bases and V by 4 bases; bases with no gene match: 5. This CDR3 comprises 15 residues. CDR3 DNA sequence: TGTGCCAGCTCACAGGAGACAGGGCCTGGAAACACCATATATTTT. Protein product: CASSQETGPGNTIYF.

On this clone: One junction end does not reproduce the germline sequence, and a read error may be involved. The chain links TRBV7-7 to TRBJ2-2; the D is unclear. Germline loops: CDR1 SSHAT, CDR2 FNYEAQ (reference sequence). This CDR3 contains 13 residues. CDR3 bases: TGTGCTAGCAGCCCGGGTGTCACCGGGGAGCTGTTTTTT. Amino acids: CASSPGVTGELFF.

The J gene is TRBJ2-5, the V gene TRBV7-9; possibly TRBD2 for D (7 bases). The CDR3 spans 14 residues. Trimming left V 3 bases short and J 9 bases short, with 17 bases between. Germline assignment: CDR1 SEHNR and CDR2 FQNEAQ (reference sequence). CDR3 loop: CASSLGGPGASQYF. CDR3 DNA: TGTGCCAGCAGCTTGGGGGGGCCCGGAGCGTCCCAGTACTTC.

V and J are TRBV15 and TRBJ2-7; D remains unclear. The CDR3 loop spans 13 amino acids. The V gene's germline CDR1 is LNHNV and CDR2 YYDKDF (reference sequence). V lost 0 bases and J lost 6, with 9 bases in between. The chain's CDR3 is CATSRDQGSEQYF. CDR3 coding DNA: TGTGCCACCAGCAGAGATCAAGGGTCCGAGCAGTACTTC.

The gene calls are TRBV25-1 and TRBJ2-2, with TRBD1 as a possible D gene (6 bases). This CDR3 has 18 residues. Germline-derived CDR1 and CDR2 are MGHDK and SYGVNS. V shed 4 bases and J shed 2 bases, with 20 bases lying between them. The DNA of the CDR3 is TGTGCCAGCAGTGCCACTTCGGGGACAAATAAAAACACCGGGGAGCTGTTTTTT. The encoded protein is CASSATSGTNKNTGELFF.

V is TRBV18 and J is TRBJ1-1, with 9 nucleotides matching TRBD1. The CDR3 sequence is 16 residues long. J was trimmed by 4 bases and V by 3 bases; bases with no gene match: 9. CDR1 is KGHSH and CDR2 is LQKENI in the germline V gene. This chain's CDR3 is CASSPPRTGGSTEAFF. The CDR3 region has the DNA TGTGCCAGCTCACCCCCACGCACAGGGGGCAGCACTGAAGCTTTCTTT.

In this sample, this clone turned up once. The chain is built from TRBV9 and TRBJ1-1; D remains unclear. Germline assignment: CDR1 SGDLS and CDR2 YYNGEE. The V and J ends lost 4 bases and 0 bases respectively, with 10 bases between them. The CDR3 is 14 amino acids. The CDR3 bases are TGTGCCAGCAGCCCGCCAGCCATGAACACTGAAGCTTTCTTT. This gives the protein CASSPPAMNTEAFF.

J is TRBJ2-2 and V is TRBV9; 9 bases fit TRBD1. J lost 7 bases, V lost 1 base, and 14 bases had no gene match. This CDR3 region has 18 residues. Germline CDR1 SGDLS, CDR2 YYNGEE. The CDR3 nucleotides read TGTGCCAGCAGCGTACGGGGACAGGGTGTTCTCGGTGGCGGGGAGCTGTTTTTT. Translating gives CASSVRGQGVLGGGELFF. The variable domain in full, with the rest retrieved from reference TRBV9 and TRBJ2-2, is DSGVTQTPKHLITATGQRVTLRCSPRSGDLSVYWYQQSLDQGLQFLIQYYNGEERAKGNILERFSAQQFPDLHSELNLSSLELGDSALYFCASSVRGQGVLGGGELFFGEGSRLTVL.

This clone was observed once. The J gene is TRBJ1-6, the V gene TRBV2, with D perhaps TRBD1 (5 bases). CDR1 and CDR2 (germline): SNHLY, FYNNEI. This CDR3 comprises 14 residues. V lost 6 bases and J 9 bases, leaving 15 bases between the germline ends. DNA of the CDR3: TGTGCCAGCAGGGGAGACAGAGGTCCTTCACCCCTCCACTTT. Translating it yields CASRGDRGPSPLHF.

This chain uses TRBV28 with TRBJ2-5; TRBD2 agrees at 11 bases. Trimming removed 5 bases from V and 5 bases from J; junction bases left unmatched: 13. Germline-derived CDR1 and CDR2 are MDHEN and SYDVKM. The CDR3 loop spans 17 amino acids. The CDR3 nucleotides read TGTGCCAGCAGTCCGTTAGCGGGGGGGCCAGGATGGGAGACCCAGTACTTC. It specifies CASSPLAGGPGWETQYF.

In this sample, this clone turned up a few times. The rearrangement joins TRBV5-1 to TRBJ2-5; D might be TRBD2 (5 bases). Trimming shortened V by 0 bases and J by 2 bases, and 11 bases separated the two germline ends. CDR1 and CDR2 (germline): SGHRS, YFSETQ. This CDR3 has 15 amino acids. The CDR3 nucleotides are TGCGCCAGCAGCTTGGAGGGCGGGCAGCAAGAGACCCAGTACTTC. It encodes CASSLEGGQQETQYF.

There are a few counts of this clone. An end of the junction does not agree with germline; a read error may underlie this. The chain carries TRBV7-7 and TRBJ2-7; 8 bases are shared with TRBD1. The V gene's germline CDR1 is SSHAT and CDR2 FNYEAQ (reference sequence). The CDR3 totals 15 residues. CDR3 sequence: CASSPGQGAAYEQYF. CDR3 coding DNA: TGTGCTAGCAGCCCCGGACAGGGAGCGGCCTACGAGCAGTACTTC. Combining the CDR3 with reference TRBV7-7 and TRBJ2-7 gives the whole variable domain GAGVSQSPRYKVTKRGQDVTLRCDPISSHATLYWYQQALGQGPEFLTYFNYEAQPDKSGLPSDRFSAERPEGSISTLTIQRTEQRDSAMYRCASSPGQGAAYEQYFGPGTRLTVT.

The CDR3 loop is CASSTSRGSGTDTQYF. CDR3 DNA sequence: TGTGCCAGCAGCACTAGCCGGGGGAGCGGAACAGATACGCAGTATTTT. The gene calls are TRBV7-2 and TRBJ2-3; D might be TRBD2 (6 bases). V lost 5 bases, J lost 3 bases, and 18 bases lay in between. CDR1 SGHTA and CDR2 FQGNSA come from the germline V gene. The CDR3 extends over 16 amino acids.

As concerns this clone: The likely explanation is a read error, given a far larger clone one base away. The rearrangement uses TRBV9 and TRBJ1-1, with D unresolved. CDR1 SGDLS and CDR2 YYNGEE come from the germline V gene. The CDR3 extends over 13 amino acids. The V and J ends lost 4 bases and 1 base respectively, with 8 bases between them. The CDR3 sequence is CASSLWANTEAFF. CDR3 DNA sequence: TGTGCCAGCAGCTTATGGGCGAACACTGAAGCTTTCTTT.

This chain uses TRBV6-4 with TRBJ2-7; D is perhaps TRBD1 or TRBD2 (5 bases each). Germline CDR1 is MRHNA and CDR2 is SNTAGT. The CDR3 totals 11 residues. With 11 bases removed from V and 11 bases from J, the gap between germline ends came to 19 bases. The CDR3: CARTPLRGEYF. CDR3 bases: TGTGCCCGCACCCCATTACGGGGCGAGTACTTC.

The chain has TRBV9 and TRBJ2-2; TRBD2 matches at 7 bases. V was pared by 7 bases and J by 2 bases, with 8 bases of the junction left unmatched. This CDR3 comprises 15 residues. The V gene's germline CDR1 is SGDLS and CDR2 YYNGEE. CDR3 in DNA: TGTGCCAGCGGCCGGGACTACCTTAACACCGGGGAGCTGTTTTTT. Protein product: CASGRDYLNTGELFF.

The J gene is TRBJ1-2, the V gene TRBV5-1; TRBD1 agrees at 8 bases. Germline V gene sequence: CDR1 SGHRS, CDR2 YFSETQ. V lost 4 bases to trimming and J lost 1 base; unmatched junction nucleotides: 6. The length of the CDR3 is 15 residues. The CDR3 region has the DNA TGCGCCAGCAGCGCAGGGGGCTCCCTTAACTATGGCTACACCTTC. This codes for CASSAGGSLNYGYTF.

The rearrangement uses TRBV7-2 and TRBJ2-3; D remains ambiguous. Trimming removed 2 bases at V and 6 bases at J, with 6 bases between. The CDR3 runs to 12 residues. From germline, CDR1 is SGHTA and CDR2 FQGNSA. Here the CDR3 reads CASSLNSDTQYF. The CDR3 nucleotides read TGTGCCAGCAGCTTAAATTCGGATACGCAGTATTTT.

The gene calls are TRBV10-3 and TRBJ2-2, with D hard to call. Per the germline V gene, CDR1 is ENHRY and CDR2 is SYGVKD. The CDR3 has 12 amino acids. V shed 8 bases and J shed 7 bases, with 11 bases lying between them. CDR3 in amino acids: CAISKGDGELFF. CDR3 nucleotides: TGTGCCATCTCTAAGGGTGACGGGGAGCTGTTTTTT.

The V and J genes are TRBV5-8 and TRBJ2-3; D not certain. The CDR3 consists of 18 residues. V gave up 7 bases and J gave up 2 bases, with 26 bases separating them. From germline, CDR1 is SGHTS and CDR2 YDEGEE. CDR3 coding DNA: TGTGCCAGCCCCTTTGTTCCCGGCGAGACGACAATCACAGATACGCAGTATTTT. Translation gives CASPFVPGETTITDTQYF.

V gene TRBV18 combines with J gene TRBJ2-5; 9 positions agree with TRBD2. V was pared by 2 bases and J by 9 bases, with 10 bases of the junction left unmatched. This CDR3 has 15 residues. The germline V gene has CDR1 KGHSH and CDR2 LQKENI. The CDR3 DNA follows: TGTGCCAGCTCACCAAGTAGCGGGGGTCATTTGGCCCAGTACTTC. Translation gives CASSPSSGGHLAQYF.

The CDR3 coding sequence is TGTGCCAGCAGTTTATTTCGACTATCAGGCTACACCTTC. Its translation is CASSLFRLSGYTF. This chain connects TRBV28 to TRBJ1-2; D remains unclear. V was cut by 1 base and J by 8 bases, with 11 bases left in between. The CDR3 runs 13 residues. Germline loops: CDR1 MDHEN, CDR2 SYDVKM.